This T cell receptor (beta chain) was documented in a study of PD-1 blockade in classical Hodgkin lymphoma. This table comes from immunoSEQ multiplex PCR, and its TCRdb copy is limited to in-frame clones, with some not included. This table holds about 22,000 clones, less than 95% found once. Study-level findings and limits: Still unresolved is the cause of the repertoire differences, which may be disease activity or prior therapy. Healthy donors reportedly exceeded newly diagnosed patients in baseline TCR diversity.

Sample time point: newly diagnosed, previously untreated cHL patient sample. V lost 4 bases to trimming and J lost 2 bases, with 15 bases between them. This CDR3 has 15 amino acids. Germline CDR1 SGDLS, CDR2 YYNGEE. Notes on this clone: Its antigen remains unknown.

Sequenced sample: peripheral blood mononuclear cells (PBMCs). The TCR comes from a human donor with classical Hodgkin lymphoma. The gene calls are TRBV9 and TRBJ2-5; TRBD1 might be the D (6 bases). The CDR3 loop reads CASSPIGTFQETQYF. CDR3 DNA: TGTGCCAGCAGCCCCATTGGGACATTTCAAGAGACCCAGTACTTC.